This T cell receptor beta chain was recorded in a study of T cells in Graves' hyperthyroidism and ophthalmopathy. As regards this clonotype: As yet, its antigen is unknown.

CDR1 is DFQATT and CDR2 is SNEGSKA in the germline V gene (reference sequence). CDR3 length: 13 residues. The TCR beta CDR3 regions underwent amplification using RNA transcripts as the source. The HTBI primer set served for first-round RT-PCR of the TCR CDR3. TCRdb fed the multiplex PCR reads into MiXCR, producing one record per CDR3 protein. The sample records over 150,000 distinct CDR3 sequences, around 17% being singletons. General study points: Among clonotypes expanded in thyroid above 0.001, most were also found in blood. The model made its ophthalmopathy prediction, and onset followed a median roughly six months later.

The source is a woman aged 50 to 65 with Graves' hyperthyroidism. Sequences were obtained from blood. This sequence joins TRBV20-1 and TRBJ2-5; maybe TRBD2 (6 bases). The CDR3 nucleotides are TGCAGCCCGAACCAACCGGGGGAAGAGACCCAGTACTTC. Its translation: CSPNQPGEETQYF.